The entry that follows covers one T cell receptor beta chain sequence. Its antigen is unidentified. The PCR made use of 60 Vbeta and 13 Jbeta primers. TCRdb's table, derived via immunoSEQ multiplex PCR, lists solely in-frame clones and lacks some. The sample has 120,000 or so clones, 81% seen once; the top ten hold about 1.7%. The germline V and J ends were trimmed by 2 bases and 5 bases, with 12 bases remaining between them. CDR1 and CDR2 (germline): LNHNV, YYDKDF (reference sequence). CDR3 size: 15 residues. The donors comprised healthy bone marrow donors. The data derive from a study of cytomegalovirus exposure and HLA in healthy donors. Overall study findings and caveats: Several top significant clusters appeared, in a later analysis, to be linked to common viral pathogens. The HLA-A and HLA-B alleles of most subjects were reportedly predicted accurately from TCR beta sequences. In a later analysis, at a false discovery rate of 0.05, 17,000 or so TCR beta sequences were associated with HLA alleles.

The sample comprised PBMCs. The chain is built from TRBV15 and TRBJ2-2; TRBD2 might be the D (7 bases). The sequence derives from a man aged 18 to 29 in good health and CMV-seronegative. CDR3 in DNA: TGTGCCACCAGCAGACCGAGGGGGGGTACCGGGGAGCTGTTTTTT. Residues: CATSRPRGGTGELFF.